This TCR beta chain was identified during a study of cytomegalovirus exposure and HLA in healthy donors. The CDR3 is 17 amino acids. Trimming pared 1 base from V and 2 bases from J, leaving 17 bases between. Germline V gives CDR1 MGHRA, CDR2 YSYEKL. Here immunoSEQ multiplex PCR was the method, and the copy in TCRdb shows in-frame clones only, minus some. The sample lists about 200,000 clones, around 86% seen once, with roughly 2% in the top ten. Study-level points and caveats: Among TCR sequences, most were rare, though some public TCRs appeared in many donors.

Separation from the 666-subject first cohort characterized the roughly 120-subject validation cohort, to which the donors belonged. This clone was recorded only once. What it binds is unknown. J is TRBJ2-5 and V is TRBV4-1, with D uncertain. This clonotype was obtained from a young woman in good health and CMV-seropositive. The sequenced sample consisted of PBMCs. The CDR3 coding sequence is TGCGCCAGCAGCCAAGGCTTTTTAGGAGTTTCTCAAGAGACCCAGTACTTC. Protein product: CASSQGFLGVSQETQYF.